The clone carrying this T cell receptor beta chain appeared many times. CDR3 length: 12 residues. V was clipped by 11 bases and J by 7 bases; unmatched bases: 8. The V gene's germline CDR1 is MNHNY and CDR2 SVGAGI (reference sequence). The sample belongs to a study of cytomegalovirus exposure and HLA in healthy donors. 13 Jbeta primers and 60 Vbeta primers were used for the PCR. Generated by immunoSEQ multiplex PCR, the TCRdb table keeps only in-frame clones and is missing some. The data show some 150,000 clones, with roughly 80% seen just once and about 1.3% held by the top ten. This sequence joins TRBV6-6 and TRBJ2-1; 7 positions match TRBD2. The sequencing sample was made of PBMCs. This receptor was identified in a female donor in good health and CMV-seronegative. The CDR3 DNA reads as TGTGCCGGAGCGGGATTTGGGAATGAGCAGTTCTTC. As protein: CAGAGFGNEQFF.